Presented here are 27 T cell receptor beta chains from one specimen sequenced in a study of T cell responses to AZD1222 COVID-19 vaccine. The table came from immunoSEQ multiplex PCR; TCRdb's copy has only in-frame clones and leaves some out. The repertoire holds about 140,000 clones, with around 90% as singletons. The sample here was peripheral blood, taken on day 0 of AZD1222 vaccination. Receptor source: an adult in good health.

The CDR3 DNA reads as TGTGCCAGCAGCTTAACGGCGGGAGGACCTCTCTACGAGCAGTACTTC. The encoded protein is CASSLTAGGPLYEQYF. This chain connects TRBV7-2 to TRBJ2-7; 8 bases line up with TRBD2. CDR3 length: 16 amino acids. V dropped 2 bases and J dropped 3; count of bases not matched to a gene: 9. The germline V gene encodes CDR1 SGHTA and CDR2 FQGNSA.

The chain couples TRBV28 to TRBJ1-2; D is unclear. CDR1 and CDR2 from the germline V gene are MDHEN and SYDVKM. The CDR3 extends over 12 amino acids. V was cut by 4 bases and J by 7 bases, with 10 bases left in between. The CDR3 here is CASSSPLLGYTF. The CDR3 region has the DNA TGTGCCAGCAGTTCCCCACTACTTGGCTACACCTTC.

The chain has TRBV6-5 and TRBJ2-5; TRBD2 agrees at 8 bases. Germline V gene lookup returns CDR1 MNHEY and CDR2 SVGAGI. CDR3 length equals 14 residues. The trim removed 5 bases at V and 4 bases at J, leaving 6 bases unmatched. The CDR3 bases are TGTGCCAGCAGTCAGGGACTAGTTGGAGAGACCCAGTACTTC. It specifies CASSQGLVGETQYF.

CDR3: CASSQLAGWGADTQYF. As DNA, the CDR3 is TGTGCCAGCAGCCAACTGGCCGGGTGGGGGGCAGATACGCAGTATTTT. The rearrangement uses TRBV4-2 and TRBJ2-3; TRBD2 might be the D (6 bases). This CDR3 contains 16 residues. The V gene lost 2 bases and the J gene lost 4 bases, with 16 bases spanning the gap. Per germline, CDR1 LGHNA and CDR2 YNFKEQ.

This chain connects TRBV7-2 to TRBJ1-2, with 9 bases identical to TRBD1. Germline V gene data show CDR1 as SGHTA and CDR2 as FQGNSA. V lost 5 bases, J lost 12 bases, and 10 bases stayed unmatched. The CDR3 has 13 amino acids. The CDR3 nucleotides read TGTGCCAGCAGCGGCGCCGGGACAGGGCCTCACACCTTC. Protein sequence: CASSGAGTGPHTF.

CDR3 sequence (DNA): TGCGCCAGCAGCCAAGATAACGGATTTTCGGGACAGGGTAACACTGAAGCTTTCTTT. The encoded protein is CASSQDNGFSGQGNTEAFF. This chain connects TRBV4-3 to TRBJ1-1; TRBD1 aligns across 9 bases. Germline-derived CDR1 and CDR2 are LGHNA and YSLEER. V shed 0 bases and J 2 bases; nucleotides not matched to a gene: 13. CDR3 length: 19 residues.

Here the CDR3 reads CASSSGWDQPQHF. DNA of the CDR3: TGTGCCAGCAGCTCCGGGTGGGATCAGCCCCAGCATTTT. The J gene is TRBJ1-5, the V gene TRBV7-6; D ambiguous. Trimming cost V 4 bases and J 5 bases, with 9 bases left between them. The germline CDR1 and CDR2 sequences are SGHVS and FNYEAQ. The CDR3 runs 13 residues. Using reference TRBV7-6 and TRBJ1-5 for the parts outside the CDR3, the full variable domain is GAGVSQSPRYKVTKRGQDVALRCDPISGHVSLYWYRQALGQGPEFLTYFNYEAQQDKSGLPNDRFSAERPEGSISTLTIQRTEQRDSAMYRCASSSGWDQPQHFGDGTRLSIL.

This clone has only a few counts. The V gene is TRBV2, the J gene TRBJ1-1, with 7 bases matching TRBD1. This CDR3 is 15 amino acids long. Germline assignment: CDR1 SNHLY and CDR2 FYNNEI. The V gene end was trimmed by 7 bases and the J gene end by 1 base; junction bases not matched to a gene: 9. The CDR3 bases are TGTGCCAGCAAGGAGACAGGGTTGGGGAACACTGAAGCTTTCTTT. Protein product: CASKETGLGNTEAFF.

This clone was counted only a few times. The chain carries TRBV5-4 and TRBJ2-7, with D perhaps TRBD1 or TRBD2 (5 bases each). V gave up 2 bases and J gave up 5 bases, with 14 bases separating them. The CDR3 runs to 14 residues. CDR1 SGHNT and CDR2 YYREEE come from the germline V gene (reference sequence). As DNA, the CDR3 is TGTGCCAGCAGCTTTGCAGGACGGGACGACGAGCAGTACTTC. As protein: CASSFAGRDDEQYF. The complete variable domain, with remaining parts taken from reference TRBV5-4 and TRBJ2-7, reads ETGVTQSPTHLIKTRGQQVTLRCSSQSGHNTVSWYQQALGQGPQFIFQYYREEENGRGNFPPRFSGLQFPNYSSELNVNALELDDSALYLCASSFAGRDDEQYFGPGTRLTVT.

The V call is TRBV5-1, the J call TRBJ2-5; possible D gene TRBD1, 6 bases. Per the germline V gene, CDR1 is SGHRS and CDR2 is YFSETQ. The CDR3 runs to 14 residues. With 4 bases removed from V and 1 base from J, the gap between germline ends came to 11 bases. The CDR3 loop reads CASSPEDSQETQYF. DNA for the CDR3: TGCGCCAGCAGCCCGGAGGACAGCCAAGAGACCCAGTACTTC.

The chain combines TRBV6-4 with TRBJ2-1; TRBD2 aligns across 8 bases. The CDR3 runs 16 residues. Losses at the gene ends were 4 bases for V and 0 bases for J; bases not matched to a gene: 5. Per germline, CDR1 MRHNA and CDR2 SNTAGT. DNA of the CDR3: TGTGCCAGCAGTGGGGGACTAGACTTCTCCTACAATGAGCAGTTCTTC. It specifies CASSGGLDFSYNEQFF.

Only a few counts were recorded for this clone. This chain joins TRBV5-6 and TRBJ1-1, with 10 bases identical to TRBD1. This CDR3 region has 15 residues. With V trimmed by 2 bases and J by 6 bases, 7 bases remained unmatched. Germline V gene data show CDR1 as SGHDT and CDR2 as YYEEEE. CDR3 nucleotide sequence: TGTGCCAGCAGCTTAACCGGGACAGGGGAATCTGAAGCTTTCTTT. Its protein product is CASSLTGTGESEAFF.

The genes are TRBV5-6 and TRBJ2-4; 8 bases fit TRBD1. J lost 10 bases, V lost 4 bases, and 13 bases had no gene match. Per the germline V gene, CDR1 is SGHDT and CDR2 is YYEEEE. The CDR3 is 15 amino acids. CDR3 sequence: CASSVRTGSVGIQYF. The CDR3 DNA follows: TGTGCCAGCAGCGTAAGGACAGGGTCCGTGGGAATTCAGTACTTC.

This sequence joins TRBV7-2 and TRBJ2-7, with 14 bases identical to TRBD2. With V trimmed by 4 bases and J by 3 bases, 2 bases remained unmatched. The length of the CDR3 is 15 residues. CDR1 and CDR2 (germline): SGHTA, FQGNSA. The CDR3 here is CASSSGLAGVYEQYF. Here the CDR3 DNA reads TGTGCCAGCAGCTCGGGACTAGCGGGAGTCTACGAGCAGTACTTC.

This chain links TRBV3-1 (or the pseudogene TRBV3-2) with TRBJ1-2, with a weak D call TRBD1 (5 bases). Germline V lookup: CDR1 LGHDT, CDR2 YNNKEL (reference sequence). The length of the CDR3 is 15 residues. V was pared by 0 bases and J by 8 bases, with 16 bases between. CDR3 nucleotides: TGTGCCAGCAGCCAAGAATCCCAGGGCCTTGCCGGCTACACCTTC. Its protein product is CASSQESQGLAGYTF.

The chain combines TRBV29-1 with TRBJ1-1, with unresolved D. This CDR3 contains 11 residues. Trimming cost V 4 bases and J 5 bases, with 8 bases left between them. In germline, CDR1 is SQVTM, CDR2 ANQGSEA. In DNA form, the CDR3 reads TGCAGCGTTGTCGAAACGACTGAAGCTTTCTTT. Its translation: CSVVETTEAFF.

V and J are TRBV7-2 and TRBJ1-2; no firm D call. The CDR3 is 12 amino acids. Germline values: CDR1 SGHTA, CDR2 FQGNSA. Trimming took off 5 bases at V and 3 bases at J, with 7 bases between the two ends. The CDR3 DNA is TGTGCCAGCAGCCCCCAGGACTATGGCTACACCTTC. Encoded protein: CASSPQDYGYTF.

This clone was detected only once. The J gene is TRBJ1-1, the V gene TRBV4-3; D is ambiguous. This CDR3 contains 15 residues. V dropped 0 bases and J dropped 4 bases, with 12 bases sitting between them. Per the germline V gene, CDR1 is LGHNA and CDR2 is YSLEER. The CDR3: CASSQDRRVGTEAFF. CDR3 sequence (DNA): TGCGCCAGCAGCCAAGATCGTAGGGTCGGCACTGAAGCTTTCTTT.

This clone was found a few times. The chain uses TRBV5-1 and TRBJ2-7; maybe TRBD1 (6 bases). V lost 0 bases to trimming and J lost 2 bases, with 9 bases between them. Germline assignment: CDR1 SGHRS and CDR2 YFSETQ. The CDR3 spans 14 residues. This chain's CDR3 is CASSLVGGAYEQYF. The CDR3 DNA sequence: TGCGCCAGCAGCTTGGTAGGGGGTGCCTACGAGCAGTACTTC.

V gene TRBV12-3 or TRBV12-4 combines with J gene TRBJ1-1; the match to TRBD1 covers 7 bases. The CDR3 spans 12 residues. V shed 5 bases and J 11 bases; nucleotides not matched to a gene: 8. The CDR3 nucleotides read TGTGCCAGCAGTCCAGCGACAGGGAACGCTTTCTTT. Protein product: CASSPATGNAFF.

The rearrangement uses TRBV7-2 and TRBJ2-7; D may be TRBD2 (6 bases). The germline V and J ends were trimmed by 5 bases and 0 bases, with 14 bases remaining between them. Germline loops: CDR1 SGHTA, CDR2 FQGNSA. The CDR3 has 15 residues. CDR3: CASSQAGQSSYEQYF. In nucleotides, the CDR3 is TGTGCCAGCAGCCAAGCGGGCCAGAGCTCCTACGAGCAGTACTTC.

This clone has more than one count but fewer than ten. The genes are TRBV7-9 and TRBJ2-3; D gene ambiguous. Trimming shortened V by 2 bases and J by 2 bases, and 8 bases separated the two germline ends. From germline, CDR1 is SEHNR and CDR2 FQNEAQ (reference sequence). The CDR3 consists of 14 residues. CDR3 protein: CASSLTQFTDTQYF. The CDR3 nucleotides read TGTGCCAGCAGCTTAACACAGTTCACAGATACGCAGTATTTT.

The V call is TRBV30, the J call TRBJ1-3, with D uncertain. V was trimmed by 3 bases and J by 6 bases, leaving 15 bases between them. CDR3 length: 14 residues. The germline V gene encodes CDR1 GTSNPN and CDR2 SVGIG (reference sequence). The CDR3 nucleotides read TGTGCCTGGAGCCAGGACTTTTTAGTAAACACCATATATTTT. This gives the protein CAWSQDFLVNTIYF.

The rearrangement joins TRBV7-2 to TRBJ1-1; tentatively, D is TRBD1 (5 bases). This CDR3 comprises 13 residues. V lost 4 bases, J lost 3 bases, and 9 bases lay in between. Germline assignment: CDR1 SGHTA and CDR2 FQGNSA. CDR3: CASSWDGHTEAFF. In nucleotides, the CDR3 is TGTGCCAGCAGCTGGGACGGGCACACTGAAGCTTTCTTT. The full variable domain, in which reference TRBV7-2 and TRBJ1-1 provide the parts outside the CDR3, is GAGVSQSPSNKVTEKGKDVELRCDPISGHTALYWYRQSLGQGLEFLIYFQGNSAPDKSGLPSDRFSAERTGGSVSTLTIQRTQQEDSAVYLCASSWDGHTEAFFGQGTRLTVV.

The chain links TRBV6-5 to TRBJ2-6; D is undetermined. Trimming cost V 11 bases and J 0 bases, with 5 bases left between them. CDR3 length equals 12 residues. Germline V lookup: CDR1 MNHEY, CDR2 SVGAGI. The CDR3 loop reads CAVSSGANVLTF. In DNA form, the CDR3 reads TGTGCCGTTAGCTCTGGGGCCAACGTCCTGACTTTC.

The V gene is TRBV4-1, the J gene TRBJ2-7; 10 bases agree with TRBD2. The ends lost 1 base at V and 6 bases at J; junction bases unmatched: 6. CDR3 length: 15 residues. The V gene's germline CDR1 is MGHRA and CDR2 YSYEKL. CDR3 nucleotide sequence: TGCGCCAGCAGCCAAGTAAGCGGGAGGGTCGCCGAGCAGTACTTC. It specifies CASSQVSGRVAEQYF.

The J gene is TRBJ1-1, the V gene TRBV29-1; tentative D call: TRBD1 (5 bases). The germline V gene has CDR1 SQVTM and CDR2 ANQGSEA. V dropped 7 bases and J dropped 1 base, with 10 bases sitting between them. The CDR3 runs 12 residues. The CDR3 nucleotides read TGCAGCGGGGGGACGGCGAACACTGAAGCTTTCTTT. The encoded protein is CSGGTANTEAFF.